These 17 T cell receptor beta chains were all obtained from the same sample, sequenced in a study of OX40 agonist ivuxolimab in advanced cancers. Method: immunoSEQ multiplex PCR; TCRdb's copy keeps in-frame clones and lacks some. The sample contains about 86,000 clones, 87% of which appear only once. The specimen comprised CD4+ or CD8+ T cells sorted from blood, sampled in a trial of the OX40 agonist ivuxolimab. Receptors originate from an adult with an advanced solid tumor such as melanoma, head and neck, liver or kidney cancer.

The rearrangement links TRBV27 to TRBJ2-1; no reliable D call. V lost 3 bases and J lost 6, with 3 bases in between. The CDR3 length is 11 residues. Germline V gives CDR1 MNHEY, CDR2 SMNVEV (reference sequence). The CDR3 bases are TGTGCCAGCAGTTTCAGCAATGAGCAGTTCTTC. It yields the protein CASSFSNEQFF.

The chain joins TRBV18 to TRBJ1-1; a weak D match, TRBD1 (5 bases). The CDR3 extends over 16 amino acids. Trimming left V 1 base short and J 1 base short, with 13 bases between. CDR1 is KGHSH, CDR2 LQKENI, per germline. CDR3 nucleotide sequence: TGTGCCAGCTCACCACAATCCAGGGCAGGGAACACTGAAGCTTTCTTT. Protein product: CASSPQSRAGNTEAFF.

The rearrangement joins TRBV7-4 to TRBJ1-4; 10 positions match TRBD1. The CDR3 is 19 amino acids. The germline V gene has CDR1 SGHVT and CDR2 SQSDAQ. After removal of 3 bases from V and 1 base from J, the junction contained 11 bases not matched to a gene. This chain's CDR3 is CASSFRDRGRVETNEKLFF. In DNA form, the CDR3 reads TGTGCCAGCAGCTTCCGGGACAGGGGAAGGGTGGAAACTAATGAAAAACTGTTTTTT.

CDR3 bases: TGTGCCAGCAGTGACCCTATATCACAAGTGGAGTACAATGAGCAGTTCTTC. Encoded protein: CASSDPISQVEYNEQFF. The chain joins TRBV6-4 to TRBJ2-1, with D unclear. Trimming shortened V by 2 bases and J by 4 bases, and 18 bases separated the two germline ends. The CDR3 has 17 residues. Germline CDR1 reads MRHNA; CDR2 reads SNTAGT.

For the CDR3, the DNA is TGCAGCGTTGACGCGACAACTAGCACAGATACGCAGTATTTT. Protein: CSVDATTSTDTQYF. The J gene is TRBJ2-3, the V gene TRBV29-1; no clear D gene. CDR1 and CDR2 (germline): SQVTM, ANQGSEA. The V and J ends lost 3 bases and 0 bases respectively, with 10 bases between them. CDR3 length: 14 residues.

The chain recombines TRBV10-3 with TRBJ2-1; TRBD1 agrees at 7 bases. Germline CDR1 and CDR2: ENHRY and SYGVKD. The trim removed 8 bases at V and 1 base at J, leaving 11 bases unmatched. CDR3 length: 16 residues. The CDR3 loop is CAIGQPGQQSYNEQFF. As DNA, the CDR3 is TGTGCCATCGGACAACCGGGACAGCAATCCTACAATGAGCAGTTCTTC.

The rearrangement links TRBV7-3 to TRBJ2-1; 9 bases align to TRBD2. V lost 2 bases to trimming and J lost 9 bases; unmatched junction nucleotides: 8. This CDR3 is 15 amino acids long. The germline V gene has CDR1 SGHTA and CDR2 FQGTGA. DNA of the CDR3: TGTGCCAGCAGCTTATTGGTAGCGGGAGCAGGTGAGCAGTTCTTC. It specifies CASSLLVAGAGEQFF.

V is TRBV5-5 and J is TRBJ2-5; D could derive from TRBD1 or TRBD2 (5 bases each). Trimming cost V 3 bases and J 3 bases, with 21 bases left between them. CDR3 length: 17 residues. Per germline, CDR1 SGHKS and CDR2 YYEKEE (reference sequence). CDR3: CASSSFLTGRREETQYF. The CDR3 nucleotides are TGTGCCAGCAGCTCGTTCTTGACGGGGCGCCGCGAAGAGACCCAGTACTTC.

V gene TRBV10-3 combines with J gene TRBJ2-5, with 7 bases that match TRBD2. Looked up from germline, CDR1 is ENHRY and CDR2 is SYGVKD. The CDR3 is 16 amino acids. The V segment lost 2 bases and the J segment 2 bases; nucleotides outside the gene matches: 8. DNA for the CDR3: TGTGCCATCAGTGAGGGGGGTGCGGGGGATCAAGAGACCCAGTACTTC. Encoded protein: CAISEGGAGDQETQYF.

The chain links TRBV28 to TRBJ2-2; 10 bases align to TRBD1. Germline V gene data show CDR1 as MDHEN and CDR2 as SYDVKM. Trimming took 1 base from V and 6 from J; bases not matched to a gene: 2. The CDR3 is made up of 15 amino acids. In nucleotides, the CDR3 is TGTGCCAGCAGTTTATACGGGACAGGGGCCGGGGAGCTGTTTTTT. This sequence encodes CASSLYGTGAGELFF.

The rearrangement joins TRBV28 to TRBJ2-7, with a weak D call TRBD2 (6 bases). This CDR3 contains 17 residues. The germline gives CDR1 MDHEN, CDR2 SYDVKM. Trimming stripped 6 bases from V and 0 bases from J, with 21 bases between. The CDR3 region is CASRPSGLRENSYEQYF. In DNA, the CDR3 is TGTGCCAGCAGGCCCTCCGGACTACGAGAAAACTCCTACGAGCAGTACTTC.

The chain combines TRBV28 with TRBJ2-6, with D maybe TRBD1 (5 bases). V was pared by 5 bases and J by 0 bases, with 17 bases between. This CDR3 region has 18 residues. Germline loops: CDR1 MDHEN, CDR2 SYDVKM. Here the CDR3 reads CASSGQLSISSGANVLTF. CDR3 bases: TGTGCCAGCAGTGGACAATTATCCATAAGCTCTGGGGCCAACGTCCTGACTTTC. Full variable domain (remainder filled in from reference TRBV28 and TRBJ2-6): DVKVTQSSRYLVKRTGEKVFLECVQDMDHENMFWYRQDPGLGLRLIYFSYDVKMKEKGDIPEGYSVSREKKERFSLILESASTNQTSMYLCASSGQLSISSGANVLTFGAGSRLTVL.

V and J are TRBV6-5 and TRBJ2-7; D call uncertain. The CDR3 contains 14 residues. The germline CDR1 and CDR2 sequences are MNHEY and SVGAGI. Between the trimmed V and J ends, which lost 0 bases and 2 bases, there was a span of 8 bases. CDR3 protein: CASSYSRRAYEQYF. For the CDR3, the DNA is TGTGCCAGCAGTTACTCGAGACGGGCCTACGAGCAGTACTTC.

The chain recombines TRBV9 with TRBJ2-1; 12 bases line up with TRBD2. Germline V gives CDR1 SGDLS, CDR2 YYNGEE. This CDR3 has 15 residues. V was clipped by 4 bases and J by 6 bases; unmatched bases: 5. The CDR3 coding sequence is TGTGCCAGCAGCTTTGGACTAGCGGGGACCAATGAGCAGTTCTTC. Translated: CASSFGLAGTNEQFF.

A remark on this clone: At one end the junction does not follow the germline gene, possibly because of a read error. V usage is TRBV7-7 and J usage is TRBJ2-5; D not resolved. CDR1 and CDR2 from the germline V gene are SSHAT and FNYEAQ (reference sequence). The CDR3 runs to 13 residues. CDR3 loop: CASSLASQETQYF. As DNA, the CDR3 is TGTGCTAGCAGCTTAGCCAGCCAAGAGACCCAGTACTTC.

This clone has only one observation. The chain uses TRBV6-4 and TRBJ1-1; maybe TRBD1 (5 bases). This CDR3 has 13 amino acids. V lost 5 bases and J lost 6, with 13 bases in between. Germline CDR1 is MRHNA and CDR2 is SNTAGT. The CDR3 is CASSSVRGAEAFF. For the CDR3, the DNA is TGTGCCAGCAGTTCAGTTCGGGGGGCTGAAGCTTTCTTT.

The chain combines TRBV10-3 with TRBJ2-5; 8 positions match TRBD1. Germline V gene sequence: CDR1 ENHRY, CDR2 SYGVKD. The CDR3 loop spans 16 amino acids. V was pared by 1 base and J by 5 bases, with 9 bases of the junction left unmatched. The CDR3 nucleotides are TGTGCCATCAGTGAGTTTAGACAGGGGAACGAGGAGACCCAGTACTTC. The encoded protein is CAISEFRQGNEETQYF.